The 22 T cell receptor beta chains below were found in one sample sequenced in a study of cytomegalovirus exposure and HLA in healthy donors. Vbeta (60) and Jbeta (13) primers were used in the PCR. Some clones are missing from TCRdb's copy, which holds only in-frame ones; the method was immunoSEQ multiplex PCR. The sample shows roughly 220,000 clones, roughly 80% of them seen only once. Sequences were obtained from PBMCs. The source is a woman aged 40 to 49 in good health and CMV-seronegative.

This clone has more than one count but fewer than ten. The gene calls are TRBV27 and TRBJ1-2; unclear D gene. The germline V gene encodes CDR1 MNHEY and CDR2 SMNVEV (reference sequence). V gave up 3 bases and J gave up 8 bases, with 10 bases separating them. This CDR3 region has 12 residues. The CDR3, as DNA: TGTGCCAGCAGTTTGCCAGGCCTAGGCTACACCTTC. This sequence encodes CASSLPGLGYTF.

As DNA, the CDR3 is TGCAGCGTCCGGACAGGGCCCTACGAGCAGTACTTC. The encoded protein is CSVRTGPYEQYF. This chain links TRBV29-1 with TRBJ2-7; 8 bases match TRBD1. The germline CDR1 and CDR2 sequences are SQVTM and ANQGSEA. The CDR3 spans 12 residues. Trimming cost V 6 bases and J 2 bases; bases outside gene matches: 3.

The V gene is TRBV27, the J gene TRBJ2-6; D is possibly TRBD2 (5 bases). The V end was cut by 3 bases, the J end by 2 bases, with 14 bases between. Germline values: CDR1 MNHEY, CDR2 SMNVEV (reference sequence). CDR3 length equals 17 residues. Here the CDR3 DNA reads TGTGCCAGCAGTTTTAGACTAATTCCCGCTGGGGCCAACGTCCTGACTTTC. Amino acid sequence: CASSFRLIPAGANVLTF.

This chain connects TRBV18 to TRBJ1-5; TRBD1 matches at 8 bases. Germline CDR1 reads KGHSH; CDR2 reads LQKENI. The V gene end was trimmed by 2 bases and the J gene end by 0 bases; junction bases not matched to a gene: 3. The CDR3 consists of 16 residues. This CDR3 is CASSPTQGASNQPQHF. In DNA, the CDR3 is TGTGCCAGCTCACCAACTCAGGGGGCTAGCAATCAGCCCCAGCATTTT.

The J gene is TRBJ1-2, the V gene TRBV20-1; no clear D. CDR1 and CDR2 from the germline V gene are DFQATT and SNEGSKA (reference sequence). The CDR3 has 11 residues. Trimming removed 4 bases at V and 4 bases at J, with 7 bases between. CDR3 amino acids: CSATGVYGYTF. As DNA, the CDR3 is TGCAGTGCTACCGGGGTCTATGGCTACACCTTC.

The V and J genes are TRBV5-4 and TRBJ1-1; no reliable D call. This CDR3 has 12 residues. Germline V CDR1 and CDR2: SGHNT, YYREEE (reference sequence). V lost 10 bases and J 0 bases, leaving 10 bases between the germline ends. CDR3 sequence reads: CALQNMNTEAFF. CDR3 in DNA: TGTGCCCTGCAGAATATGAACACTGAAGCTTTCTTT.

In its sample, this clone was seen once. V gene TRBV19 combines with J gene TRBJ1-5, with 10 nucleotides matching TRBD1. CDR3 size: 14 residues. The V and J ends lost 5 bases and 4 bases, in that order; junction bases with no gene match: 2. The germline V gene encodes CDR1 LNHDA and CDR2 SQIVND (reference sequence). The CDR3 region has the DNA TGTGCCAGTAGTCGGACAGGGGGGAATCAGCCCCAGCATTTT. Its protein is CASSRTGGNQPQHF.

The V call is TRBV19, the J call TRBJ2-2; 7 bases agree with TRBD1. The CDR3 spans 15 residues. With 5 bases clipped from V and 4 bases from J, the junction kept 7 bases outside the gene matches. CDR1 and CDR2 (germline): LNHDA, SQIVND (reference sequence). The CDR3 DNA is TGTGCCAGTAGTCCAAGGCCAGGGGGCACCGGGGAGCTGTTTTTT. This encodes CASSPRPGGTGELFF.

The rearrangement joins TRBV6-6 to TRBJ1-4; 8 bases agree with TRBD1. The CDR3 is 16 residues long. Germline assignment: CDR1 MNHNY and CDR2 SVGAGI (reference sequence). Trimming took 8 bases from V and 4 from J; bases not matched to a gene: 12. Here the CDR3 reads CASGTGYSSGNEKLFF. Written as DNA, the CDR3 is TGTGCCAGCGGGACAGGCTACTCATCTGGTAATGAAAAACTGTTTTTT.

The rearrangement uses TRBV2 and TRBJ1-1; TRBD1 matches at 9 bases. Germline CDR1 reads SNHLY; CDR2 reads FYNNEI. The length of the CDR3 is 16 residues. Germline trimming cut 5 bases from V and 4 bases from J; bases unmatched to any gene: 11. CDR3 protein: CASSSQGASSATEAFF. The CDR3 DNA follows: TGTGCCAGCAGTTCACAGGGGGCCAGTAGTGCCACTGAAGCTTTCTTT.

This clone occurred a few times. This chain connects TRBV19 to TRBJ2-7, with 8 bases fitting TRBD2. Germline CDR1 reads LNHDA; CDR2 reads SQIVND (reference sequence). CDR3 length: 15 residues. V dropped 1 base and J dropped 1; count of bases not matched to a gene: 3. Written as DNA, the CDR3 is TGTGCCAGTAGTATAGCGCGGGAGGAGTCCTACGAGCAGTACTTC. It translates to CASSIAREESYEQYF. The variable domain in full, completed from reference TRBV19 and TRBJ2-7, reads DGGITQSPKYLFRKEGQNVTLSCEQNLNHDAMYWYRQDPGQGLRLIYYSQIVNDFQKGDIAEGYSVSREKKESFPLTVTSAQKNPTAFYLCASSIAREESYEQYFGPGTRLTVT.

The V call is TRBV7-8, the J call TRBJ2-5; 9 positions agree with TRBD2. V was clipped by 6 bases and J by 5 bases; unmatched bases: 13. The CDR3 length is 16 residues. The germline V gene encodes CDR1 SGHVS and CDR2 FQNEAQ. The CDR3 spells CASRNLGSGRWETQYF. The DNA of the CDR3 is TGTGCCAGCAGGAACCTCGGTAGCGGGAGATGGGAGACCCAGTACTTC.

The chain recombines TRBV7-7 with TRBJ2-5, with 10 bases that match TRBD2. Germline CDR1 is SSHAT and CDR2 is FNYEAQ (reference sequence). The ends lost 2 bases at V and 5 bases at J; junction bases unmatched: 5. The CDR3 has 15 amino acids. The CDR3 nucleotides read TGTGCCAGCAGCTTAACTAGCGGGATTTTCGAGACCCAGTACTTC. It is translated as CASSLTSGIFETQYF.

CDR3 sequence reads: CASLRVSDYEQYF. DNA for the CDR3: TGTGCCAGCCTCAGGGTGTCAGATTACGAGCAGTACTTC. The chain joins TRBV28 to TRBJ2-7, with a tentative D call TRBD1 (5 bases). This CDR3 is 13 amino acids long. Germline-derived CDR1 and CDR2 are MDHEN and SYDVKM. V shed 8 bases and J shed 4 bases, with 15 bases lying between them.

The chain combines TRBV6-5 with TRBJ1-1, with TRBD1 matching over 7 bases. After removal of 1 base from V and 10 bases from J, the junction contained 9 bases not matched to a gene. The CDR3 runs 14 residues. Germline V gene lookup returns CDR1 MNHEY and CDR2 SVGAGI. This CDR3 is CASSYLAGGSSAFF. The DNA for the CDR3 is TGTGCCAGCAGTTACTTGGCAGGGGGGAGTTCAGCTTTCTTT.

The chain employs TRBV2 and TRBJ1-1; TRBD1 is a possible D gene (6 bases). This CDR3 is built from 16 residues. Germline V gene sequence: CDR1 SNHLY, CDR2 FYNNEI. Trimming cost V 1 base and J 3 bases, with 15 bases left between them. CDR3 in amino acids: CASSEVGTGLYTEAFF. In nucleotides, the CDR3 is TGTGCCAGCAGTGAAGTCGGTACAGGGCTGTACACTGAAGCTTTCTTT.

The V call is TRBV18, the J call TRBJ2-6; tentatively, D is TRBD1 (6 bases). The CDR3 covers 16 residues. CDR1 is KGHSH, CDR2 LQKENI, per germline. Trimming took off 1 base at V and 2 bases at J, with 9 bases between the two ends. The CDR3 region has the DNA TGTGCCAGCTCACCACTGCCAGGGGCTGGGGCCAACGTCCTGACTTTC. This sequence encodes CASSPLPGAGANVLTF.

This clone was detected once. The chain links TRBV6-5 to TRBJ1-1; D remains ambiguous. V lost 6 bases, J lost 5 bases, and 16 bases lay in between. Looked up from germline, CDR1 is MNHEY and CDR2 is SVGAGI. The CDR3 is 14 amino acids. CDR3 region: CASSPGRGKTEAFF. CDR3 DNA sequence: TGTGCCAGCAGCCCCGGAAGAGGGAAAACTGAAGCTTTCTTT.

The V and J genes are TRBV7-2 and TRBJ2-7, with a possible D match to TRBD2 (6 bases). The V and J ends lost 4 bases and 5 bases respectively, with 18 bases between them. This CDR3 spans 15 amino acids. Per the germline V gene, CDR1 is SGHTA and CDR2 is FQGNSA. DNA of the CDR3: TGTGCCAGCAGCTCCGGAGGGTATCGATTGGACGAGCAGTACTTC. The encoded protein is CASSSGGYRLDEQYF.

For the CDR3, the DNA is TGTGCCAGCAGCTTAAGGAAGGACGGGAGGGGCTCCTACAATGAGCAGTTCTTC. It translates to CASSLRKDGRGSYNEQFF. V usage is TRBV7-9 and J usage is TRBJ2-1; 8 nucleotides match TRBD2. Germline values: CDR1 SEHNR, CDR2 FQNEAQ (reference sequence). With 2 bases clipped from V and 0 bases from J, the junction kept 9 bases outside the gene matches. CDR3 length equals 18 residues.

The V call is TRBV11-2, the J call TRBJ1-2, with a weak D call TRBD1 (5 bases). The V gene's germline CDR1 is SGHAT and CDR2 FQNNGV. Deletions cut 1 base from V and 5 bases from J, with 20 bases between. The CDR3 consists of 17 residues. Here the CDR3 reads CASSLARRWGGTYGYTF. CDR3 nucleotide sequence: TGTGCCAGCAGCTTAGCAAGGAGATGGGGAGGGACTTATGGCTACACCTTC.

This chain connects TRBV14 to TRBJ2-7; 7 nucleotides agree with TRBD2. Germline loops: CDR1 SGHDN, CDR2 FVKESK. CDR3 length: 14 residues. J gave up 5 bases and V 2 bases, and 6 bases lay outside the gene matches. The CDR3 loop reads CASSQFMREHEQYF. DNA of the CDR3: TGTGCCAGCAGCCAATTCATGCGGGAGCACGAGCAGTACTTC. Complete variable domain (other parts from reference TRBV14 and TRBJ2-7): EAGVTQFPSHSVIEKGQTVTLRCDPISGHDNLYWYRRVMGKEIKFLLHFVKESKQDESGMPNNRFLAERTGGTYSTLKVQPAELEDSGVYFCASSQFMREHEQYFGPGTRLTVT.